This entry describes one TCR beta chain. Its target is not known. TCRdb re-analysed the PCR reads in MiXCR, keeping a single row per CDR3 protein. Of 63,000 or so distinct CDR3 sequences in the sample, 15% to 20% were seen once. These data come from a study of molecular identifiers for immune sequencing clone quantification. Study context: In replicates, the authors split RNA from roughly 18,000 or 92,000 naive CD8 cells five ways and sequenced four. Study-level findings and limits: Jurkat TCR RNA from one cell was spiked into roughly 1 million naive cells, and it was reportedly detectable there.

CD8+CD4-CCR7+CD45RA+ sorting gave the naive CD8 T cells. CDR1 MNHEY and CDR2 SMNVEV come from the germline V gene (reference sequence). Trimming left V 3 bases short and J 3 bases short, with 9 bases between. CDR3 length: 13 amino acids. This chain joins TRBV27 and TRBJ2-7, with D uncertain. This clonotype was sampled from a human donor in good health. Some libraries in this study had Jurkat cell RNA spiked in. The sample comprised naive CD8+ T cells from blood, with Jurkat cell RNA spiked in. Subset reported: FACS-sorted CD8+CD4-CCR7+CD45RA+ naive T cells. The CDR3 coding sequence is TGTGCCAGCAGTTTCGGCAAGAACTACGAGCAGTACTTC. Translation: CASSFGKNYEQYF.